These 3 T cell receptor beta chains originate from one sample sequenced in a study of PD-1 blockade in classical Hodgkin lymphoma. Sequencing was performed with immunoSEQ multiplex PCR; in TCRdb, only in-frame clones are kept and a portion is missing. This table has tens of thousands of clones, around 80% appearing once. The time point was: cycle 4 day 1 (C4D1), after more than five weeks of nivolumab. Every patient relapsed after autologous stem cell transplantation, and brentuximab vedotin exposure varied. Sequencing used peripheral blood mononuclear cells (PBMCs), obtained before the fourth cycle of nivolumab. The origin of the receptors is a human donor with classical Hodgkin lymphoma.

This chain connects TRBV9 to TRBJ2-5; D is possibly TRBD2 (6 bases). CDR1 SGDLS and CDR2 YYNGEE come from the germline V gene. The V end lost 3 bases, the J end lost 1 base, and 13 bases lay between the germline ends. The CDR3 totals 15 residues. CDR3 in amino acids: CASSATSTPQETQYF. DNA of the CDR3: TGTGCCAGCAGCGCCACTAGCACCCCCCAAGAGACCCAGTACTTC.

This clone was detected only a few times. This rearrangement joins TRBV9 to TRBJ2-1; D may correspond to TRBD1 or TRBD2 (5 bases each). This CDR3 has 15 amino acids. The V end lost 0 bases, the J end lost 6 bases, and 13 bases lay between the germline ends. Germline assignment: CDR1 SGDLS and CDR2 YYNGEE. CDR3 nucleotides: TGTGCCAGCAGCGTAGCTTGGGGGAGCCTCAATGAGCAGTTCTTC. As protein: CASSVAWGSLNEQFF.

V usage is TRBV7-6 and J usage is TRBJ2-7; D may match TRBD1 or TRBD2 (5 bases each). Germline CDR1 SGHVS, CDR2 FNYEAQ. Between the trimmed V and J ends, which lost 0 bases and 7 bases, there was a span of 13 bases. This CDR3 region has 14 residues. The CDR3 DNA sequence: TGTGCCAGCAGCTTAGCGGGGGTCCCGTGGGAGCAGTACTTC. Its translation: CASSLAGVPWEQYF.